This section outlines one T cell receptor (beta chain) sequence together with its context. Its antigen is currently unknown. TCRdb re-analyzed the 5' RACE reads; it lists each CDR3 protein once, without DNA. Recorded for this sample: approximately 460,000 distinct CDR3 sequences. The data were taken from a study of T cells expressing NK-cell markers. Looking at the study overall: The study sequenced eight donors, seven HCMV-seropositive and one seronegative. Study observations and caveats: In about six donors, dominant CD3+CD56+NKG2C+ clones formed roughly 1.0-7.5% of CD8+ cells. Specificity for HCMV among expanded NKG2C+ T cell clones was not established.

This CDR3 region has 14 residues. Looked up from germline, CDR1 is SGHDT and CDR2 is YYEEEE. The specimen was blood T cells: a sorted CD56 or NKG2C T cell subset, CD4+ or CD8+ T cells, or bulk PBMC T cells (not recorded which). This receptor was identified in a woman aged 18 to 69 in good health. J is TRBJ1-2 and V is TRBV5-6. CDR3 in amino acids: CASSNWRVNYGYTF.